Below, one TCR beta chain is given with its context. The V gene's germline CDR1 is SGHVS and CDR2 FQNEAQ. Trimming took 5 bases from V and 5 from J; bases not matched to a gene: 5. CDR3 length: 13 residues. This entry is derived from a study of blood T cell repertoires in COVID-19. Overall study context: Donors in the United States, Italy and Spain gave samples during acute or convalescent COVID-19.

Assay used: immunoSEQ multiplex PCR; TCRdb lists only in-frame clones, some missing. Of around 100,000 clones in the sample, 70% to 90% were seen once. This chain uses TRBV7-8 with TRBJ1-2, with TRBD1 matching over 7 bases. This TCR came from a man aged 80 or over with acute or convalescent COVID-19. Input material: peripheral blood. The CDR3 nucleotides are TGTGCCAGCAGCCGGGACAGAGTTTATGGCTACACCTTC. Translated, it gives CASSRDRVYGYTF.